This TCR beta chain is drawn from a study of CD8 T cells in ankylosing spondylitis. General study findings and limits: What appeared characteristic of ankylosing spondylitis blood was a TCR beta motif of under 10 highly homologous variants. Clones linked with disease were CD8+ and fairly uncommon in the peripheral blood. Earlier studies detected some motif variants in reactive arthritis synovial fluid and blood.

Per the germline V gene, CDR1 is MNHEY and CDR2 is SMNVEV (reference sequence). The CDR3 has 13 residues. V gave up 6 bases and J gave up 10 bases, with 16 bases separating them. On this clonotype: Its antigen is not known.

By quantitative 5'-RACE with molecular barcodes, the TCR beta libraries were made. TCRdb reanalysed the 5' RACE reads using MiXCR and keeps one entry per CDR3 protein. Among about 800,000 distinct CDR3 sequences listed, roughly 10% were seen once. The chain is built from TRBV27 and TRBJ2-1, with no clear D. This TCR was recovered from a male donor with ankylosing spondylitis. What was sequenced was blood, either unsorted or a sorted T cell fraction (not recorded which). As DNA, the CDR3 is TGTGCCAGCAGGGACGACCGGAAAACGGAGCAGTTCTTC. This translates into CASRDDRKTEQFF.